This paragraph reports one T cell receptor beta chain. Its antigen remains unidentified. Through 5' RACE with UMI labels, the TRB cDNA libraries were prepared. TCRdb reprocessed the 5' RACE reads and stores each CDR3 protein as one record, lacking DNA. The sample has fewer than 80,000 distinct CDR3 sequences. The source of the sample is a study of CXCR3-negative and CXCR3-positive naive CD8 T cells. Overall study findings and caveats: Naive cells used TRBV-TRBJ genes in much the same way whether CXCR3-negative or CXCR3-positive; memory cells did not.

Cells classed as naive CD8+ T cells were CD45RO-CCR7+CD27+CD95-. The CDR3 runs 15 residues. Germline V gives CDR1 SGHTA, CDR2 FQGTGA. This receptor was taken from a human donor in good health. Some clones in this sample may be carry-over from other donors' samples. Source material: naive CXCR3- CD8+ T cells from blood. Subset denoted: CD45RO-CCR7+CD27+CD95- naive CD8+ T cells lacking CXCR3 (TNR3-). The genes are TRBV7-3 and TRBJ2-1. Here the CDR3 reads CASSVPQAGRNEQFF.